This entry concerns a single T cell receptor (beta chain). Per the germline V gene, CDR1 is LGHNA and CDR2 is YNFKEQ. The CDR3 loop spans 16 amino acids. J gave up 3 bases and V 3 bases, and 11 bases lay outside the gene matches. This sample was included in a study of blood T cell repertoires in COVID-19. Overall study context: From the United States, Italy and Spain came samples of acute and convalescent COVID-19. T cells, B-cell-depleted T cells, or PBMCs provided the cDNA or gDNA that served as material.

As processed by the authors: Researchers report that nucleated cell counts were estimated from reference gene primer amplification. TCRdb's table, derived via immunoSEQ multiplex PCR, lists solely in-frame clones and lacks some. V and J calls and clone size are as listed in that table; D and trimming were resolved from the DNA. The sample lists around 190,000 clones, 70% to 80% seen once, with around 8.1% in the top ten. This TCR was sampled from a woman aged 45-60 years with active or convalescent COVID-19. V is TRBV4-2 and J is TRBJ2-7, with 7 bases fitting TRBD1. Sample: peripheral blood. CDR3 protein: CASSQIKTGKVYEQYF. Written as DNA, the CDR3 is TGTGCCAGCAGCCAGATTAAGACAGGGAAGGTCTACGAGCAGTACTTC.